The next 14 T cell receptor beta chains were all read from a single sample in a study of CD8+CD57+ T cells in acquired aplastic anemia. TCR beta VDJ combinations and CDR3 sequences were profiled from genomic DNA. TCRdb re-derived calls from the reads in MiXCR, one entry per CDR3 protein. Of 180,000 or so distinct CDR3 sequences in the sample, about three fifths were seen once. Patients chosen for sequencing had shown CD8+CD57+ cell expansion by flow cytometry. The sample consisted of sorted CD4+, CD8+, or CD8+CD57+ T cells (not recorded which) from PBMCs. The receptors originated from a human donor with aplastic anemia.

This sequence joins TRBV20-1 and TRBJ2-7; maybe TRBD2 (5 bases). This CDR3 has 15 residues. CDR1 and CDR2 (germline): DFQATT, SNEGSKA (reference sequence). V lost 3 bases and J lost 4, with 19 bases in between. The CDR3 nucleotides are TGCAGTGCTAGCGAAGGACTGGTAATGGTGTACGAGCAGTACTTC. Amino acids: CSASEGLVMVYEQYF.

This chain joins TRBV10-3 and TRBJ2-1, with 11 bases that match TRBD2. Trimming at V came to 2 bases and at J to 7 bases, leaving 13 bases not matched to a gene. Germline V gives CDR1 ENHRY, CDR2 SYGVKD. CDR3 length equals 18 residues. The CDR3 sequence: CAISEGIAGGLRRNEQFF. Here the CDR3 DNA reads TGTGCCATCAGTGAGGGGATAGCGGGAGGGTTGAGGAGGAATGAGCAGTTCTTC.

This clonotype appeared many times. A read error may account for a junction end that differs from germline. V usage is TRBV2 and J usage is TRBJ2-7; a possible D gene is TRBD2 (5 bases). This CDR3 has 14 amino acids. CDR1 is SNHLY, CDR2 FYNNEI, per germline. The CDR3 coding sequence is TGTGCCAGGAGTGAAGCATCGGGATCCTACGAGCAGTACTTC. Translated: CARSEASGSYEQYF.

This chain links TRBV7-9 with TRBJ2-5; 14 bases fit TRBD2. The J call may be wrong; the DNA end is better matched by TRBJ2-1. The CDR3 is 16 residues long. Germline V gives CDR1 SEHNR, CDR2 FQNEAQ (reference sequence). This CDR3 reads CASSLMGLAGANEQFF. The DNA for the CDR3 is TGTGCCAGCAGCTTAATGGGACTAGCGGGGGCAAATGAGCAGTTCTTC.

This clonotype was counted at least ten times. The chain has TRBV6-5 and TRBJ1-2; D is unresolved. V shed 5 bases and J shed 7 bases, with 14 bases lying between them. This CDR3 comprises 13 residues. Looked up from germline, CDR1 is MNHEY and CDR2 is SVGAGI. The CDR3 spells CASSRAELSGYTF. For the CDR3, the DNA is TGTGCCAGCAGTCGGGCGGAGCTATCTGGCTACACCTTC.

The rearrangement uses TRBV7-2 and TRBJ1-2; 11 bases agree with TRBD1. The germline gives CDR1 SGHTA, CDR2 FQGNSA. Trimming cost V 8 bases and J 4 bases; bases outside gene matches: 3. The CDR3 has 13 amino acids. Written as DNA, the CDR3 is TGTGCCAGCCGCGGACAGGGGGCCTATGGCTACACCTTC. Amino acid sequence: CASRGQGAYGYTF.

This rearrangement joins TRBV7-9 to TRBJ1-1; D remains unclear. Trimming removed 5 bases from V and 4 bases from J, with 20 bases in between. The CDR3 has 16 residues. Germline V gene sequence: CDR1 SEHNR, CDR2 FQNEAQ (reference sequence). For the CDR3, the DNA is TGTGCCAGCAGCCTAGGCTTTGGCGGGCGCGGCACTGAAGCTTTCTTT. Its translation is CASSLGFGGRGTEAFF.

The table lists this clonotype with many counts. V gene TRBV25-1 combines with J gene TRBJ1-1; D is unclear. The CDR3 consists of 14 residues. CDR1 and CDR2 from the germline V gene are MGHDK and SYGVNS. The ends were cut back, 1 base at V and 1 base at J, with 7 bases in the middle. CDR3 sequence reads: CASSEWDRNTEAFF. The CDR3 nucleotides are TGTGCCAGCAGTGAATGGGATCGGAACACTGAAGCTTTCTTT.

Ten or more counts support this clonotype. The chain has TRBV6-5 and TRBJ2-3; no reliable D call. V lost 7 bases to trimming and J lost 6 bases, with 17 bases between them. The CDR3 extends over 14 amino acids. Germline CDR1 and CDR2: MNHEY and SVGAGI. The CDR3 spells CASTQNSGVDTQYF. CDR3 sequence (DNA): TGTGCCAGCACCCAAAACTCGGGCGTCGATACGCAGTATTTT.

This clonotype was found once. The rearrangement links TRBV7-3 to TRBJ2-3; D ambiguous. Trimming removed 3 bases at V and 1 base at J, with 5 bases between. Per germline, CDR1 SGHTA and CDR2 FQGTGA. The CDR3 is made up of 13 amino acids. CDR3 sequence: CASSFEGTDTQYF. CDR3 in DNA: TGTGCCAGCAGCTTTGAGGGCACAGATACGCAGTATTTT.

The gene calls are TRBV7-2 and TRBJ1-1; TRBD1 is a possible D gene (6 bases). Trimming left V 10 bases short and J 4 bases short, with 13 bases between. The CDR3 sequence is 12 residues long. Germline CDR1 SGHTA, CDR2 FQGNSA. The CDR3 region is CATNEGGTEAFF. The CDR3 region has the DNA TGTGCCACCAATGAGGGGGGCACTGAAGCTTTCTTT.

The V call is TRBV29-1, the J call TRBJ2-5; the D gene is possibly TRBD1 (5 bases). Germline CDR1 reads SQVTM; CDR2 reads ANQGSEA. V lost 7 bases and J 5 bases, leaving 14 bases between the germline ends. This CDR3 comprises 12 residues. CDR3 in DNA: TGCAGCGCACGGCCTGCAGGGGAGACCCAGTACTTC. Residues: CSARPAGETQYF.

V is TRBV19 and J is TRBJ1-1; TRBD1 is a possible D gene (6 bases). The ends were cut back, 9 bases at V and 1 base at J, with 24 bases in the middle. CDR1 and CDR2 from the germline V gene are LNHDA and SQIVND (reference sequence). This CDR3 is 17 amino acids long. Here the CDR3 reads CASRLGVGGGKNTEAFF. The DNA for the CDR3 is TGTGCCAGCCGGTTGGGTGTGGGAGGGGGGAAGAACACTGAAGCTTTCTTT.

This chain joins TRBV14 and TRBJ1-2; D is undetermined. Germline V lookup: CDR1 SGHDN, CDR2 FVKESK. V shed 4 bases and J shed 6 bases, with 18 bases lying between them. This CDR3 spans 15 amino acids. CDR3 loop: CASSLDLNSANGYTF. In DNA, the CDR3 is TGTGCCAGCAGCCTAGACCTTAACAGTGCCAATGGCTACACCTTC.